The rows below give T cell receptor beta chains drawn from one sample of a study of CD8 T cells in Susac syndrome. TCRdb independently ran MiXCR on the immunoSEQ multiplex PCR reads; one entry per CDR3 protein. The top ten hold 0.52% of the sample, which has roughly 80,000 distinct CDR3 sequences, about 92% seen once. The sequenced sample was CD4+ T cells from PBMCs. The receptors here all came from a human donor with Susac syndrome. The CDR3 runs from the conserved cysteine through the conserved F or W.

cdr3_aa	v_call
CASSFGKREGRKNEQFF	TRBV12-3/TRBV12-4
CSVETRFPLGAAETQYF	TRBV29-1
CSVAFMLAGPKQETQYF	TRBV29-1
CASRDTGVGGYTF	TRBV19
CSVVRKGTGGRNYGYTF	TRBV29-1
CASSYGVQSYNEQFF	TRBV6-5
CASSQREKLFF	TRBV3-1
CSAQGVNTGELFF	TRBV20-1
CASTSGLNQPQHF	TRBV19
CASSSPSRGFMSSTEAFF	TRBV7-2
CSALGRSTGELFF	TRBV29-1
CASSASSYNEQFF	TRBV7-9
CASSLIQFNQPQHF	TRBV7-2
CASSLGTVADTQYF	TRBV5-1
CASTANYGYTF	TRBV10-3
CASSLGVNSYNEQFF	TRBV5-1
CASSLVRFSGTEAFF	TRBV5-1
CSVLSRGAGGLIYNEQFF	TRBV20-1
CSARQGRSNQPQHF	TRBV20-1
CASSIGSPYNEQFF	TRBV12-3/TRBV12-4
CASTTALPGTSGISFYNEQFF	TRBV3-1
CSVGPPGQPQHF	TRBV29-1
CSARPLQEGDFTSTDTQYF	TRBV20-1